A selection of T cell receptor beta chains follows, all from one sample in a study of blood T cell repertoires in COVID-19. Libraries were prepared by immunoSEQ multiplex PCR; TCRdb keeps only in-frame clonotypes and omits some of them. Of approximately 120,000 clones listed, 88% are singletons. The sample was peripheral blood. All receptors come from a man aged 45-65 years with acute or convalescent COVID-19. CDR3s include the opening cysteine and the closing phenylalanine or tryptophan. D genes are given only for firm matches. Some rows have no size entry. The others give once, few or many, or a class for an expanded clone.

TRBD1,.,TRBJ1-4,TRBV27,CASSTRTGGLFF,TGTGCCAGCAGTACTCGGACAGGGGGACTGTTTTTT
TRBD1,.,TRBJ1-2,TRBV2,CASSIRTGEGGYTF,TGTGCCAGCAGTATACGGACAGGGGAAGGTGGCTACACCTTC
TRBD1,.,TRBJ2-7,TRBV30,CARSRSGTGSSYEQYF,TGTGCCCGTTCAAGATCCGGGACAGGGAGCTCCTACGAGCAGTACTTC
.,.,TRBJ2-3,TRBV11-3,CASSFGVAVDTQYF,TGTGCCAGCAGCTTCGGGGTGGCAGTAGATACGCAGTATTTT
.,.,TRBJ2-7,TRBV3-1/TRBV3-2,CASSQPGYEQYF,TGTGCCAGCAGCCAGCCGGGCTACGAGCAGTACTTC
TRBD1,once,TRBJ2-7,TRBV6-5,CASSRAGTASYEQYF,TGTGCCAGCAGCCGGGCCGGGACAGCCTCCTACGAGCAGTACTTC
TRBD1,.,TRBJ1-2,TRBV6-5,CASSLRDSIGYTF,TGTGCCAGCAGCCTCCGGGACAGCATTGGCTACACCTTC
TRBD2,.,TRBJ2-5,TRBV11-3,CASSLESIAGGQETQYF,TGTGCCAGCAGCTTAGAATCAATAGCGGGGGGGCAAGAGACCCAGTACTTC
.,.,TRBJ1-2,TRBV11-2,CASSSGSPGYGYTF,TGTGCCAGCAGCTCCGGGTCCCCCGGCTATGGCTACACCTTC
.,.,TRBJ1-2,TRBV10-3,CAISAGVGSYGYTF,TGTGCCATCAGTGCGGGGGTCGGTTCTTATGGCTACACCTTC
.,.,TRBJ2-2,TRBV3-1/TRBV3-2,CASSPTDPGTGELFF,TGTGCCAGCAGCCCTACAGACCCCGGCACCGGGGAGCTGTTTTTT
.,.,TRBJ1-5,TRBV24-1,CATAKTGNQPQHF,TGTGCCACCGCCAAGACGGGAAATCAGCCCCAGCATTTT
.,once,TRBJ2-1,TRBV7-2,CASSLESTRTYNEQFF,TGTGCCAGCAGCTTAGAATCTACGCGTACCTACAATGAGCAGTTCTTC
TRBD1,once,TRBJ1-5,TRBV5-5,CASSLQTGTTQPQHF,TGTGCCAGCAGCCTGCAGACAGGGACCACACAGCCCCAGCATTTT
.,.,TRBJ2-2,TRBV2,CASSGGESTGELFF,TGTGCCAGCAGCGGGGGTGAGAGCACCGGGGAGCTGTTTTTT
.,.,TRBJ1-3,TRBV7-2,CASSFRPENSGNTIYF,TGTGCCAGCAGCTTTAGACCGGAGAACTCTGGAAACACCATATATTTT
.,.,TRBJ2-5,TRBV27,CASSLGGAGQETQYF,TGTGCCAGCAGTTTGGGGGGGGCCGGACAAGAGACCCAGTACTTC
.,.,TRBJ2-2,TRBV3-1/TRBV3-2,CASSPFPGRSNTGELFF,TGTGCCAGCAGCCCCTTCCCGGGAAGGTCGAACACCGGGGAGCTGTTTTTT
.,.,TRBJ1-2,TRBV27,CASSLKAEGLSGYTF,TGTGCCAGCAGTTTAAAGGCAGAGGGACTTTCTGGCTACACCTTC
TRBD1,.,TRBJ1-5,TRBV3-1/TRBV3-2,CASSQGRDRYQPQHF,TGTGCCAGCAGCCAAGGGCGGGACAGATATCAGCCCCAGCATTTT
.,.,TRBJ2-2,TRBV19,CASSIDTNTGELFF,TGTGCCAGTAGTATAGATACAAACACCGGGGAGCTGTTTTTT
.,few,TRBJ2-5,TRBV5-1,CASSSLASQETQYF,TGCGCCAGCAGCTCGCTAGCGTCCCAAGAGACCCAGTACTTC
TRBD1,.,TRBJ1-2,TRBV27,CASSPGQVENYGYTF,TGTGCCAGCAGTCCTGGACAGGTCGAAAACTATGGCTACACCTTC
.,.,TRBJ1-2,TRBV19,CASSIGGGRTYGYTF,TGTGCCAGTAGTATAGGCGGGGGTCGGACCTATGGCTACACCTTC